This paragraph covers one T cell receptor beta chain sequence. Its antigen is unknown. The data belong to a study of Graves' ophthalmopathy and Graves' hyperthyroidism. For the study at large: The collection of peripheral blood took place at initial diagnosis, before any treatment. Study outcomes and limitations: Ophthalmopathy progression cases were predicted by the model with roughly 68% sensitivity and about 72% specificity. Most expanded thyroid clonotypes above 0.001 frequency also appeared in blood.

CDR3 size: 14 residues. Trimming cost V 5 bases and J 6 bases; bases outside gene matches: 5. Presentation of ophthalmopathy in the donors involved moderate-to-severe activity, CAS ≥3, NOSPECS ≥4 and a duration under 3 months. The sequenced template was RNA, covering the TCR beta CDR3 region. First-round RT-PCR with HTBI primers preceded a second-round multiplex PCR. TCRdb redid the calling of the multiplex PCR reads with MiXCR, one entry per CDR3 protein. The sample lists some 390,000 distinct CDR3 sequences; around 19% were seen once. The chain links TRBV12-3 or TRBV12-4 to TRBJ1-5; 9 nucleotides align to TRBD1. This TCR was recovered from a woman aged 18-29 years with Graves' ophthalmopathy. The sample consisted of peripheral blood. The CDR3 DNA follows: TGTGCCAGCAGTGAAACAGGGGGCACTCAGCCCCAGCATTTT. Protein sequence: CASSETGGTQPQHF.